This T cell receptor beta chain appears in the sequencing data of a study of blood T cell repertoires in COVID-19. The method was immunoSEQ multiplex PCR; TCRdb's version includes in-frame clones alone and lacks a portion of them. The sample consists of over 250,000 clones, 90% of them appearing once. Germline lookup yields CDR1 SGHTA and CDR2 FQGTGA. CDR3 length: 17 residues. The V end lost 0 bases, the J end lost 6 bases, and 17 bases lay between the germline ends. The V call is TRBV7-3, the J call TRBJ2-2, with D possibly TRBD1 on 5 matching bases. This clonotype originated in a man aged 55-75 years who had recovered from COVID-19. Sample: PBMCs or T cells enriched from blood (not recorded which). The CDR3 spells CASSLTVQGRWAGELFF. The CDR3 nucleotides are TGTGCCAGCAGCTTAACGGTGCAGGGTCGTTGGGCCGGGGAGCTGTTTTTT.